This is a list of T cell receptor beta chains from one sample in a study of vaccination effects on CD4 cells after COVID-19. Using immunoSEQ multiplex PCR, the repertoire was profiled, and TCRdb retains in-frame clones only, with some absent. The sample shows roughly 25,000 clones, about two thirds of them seen only once. The antigens of these receptors remain unknown. The material sequenced was CD4+ T cells from PBMCs cultured with SARS-CoV-2 spike peptides, taken before COVID-19 vaccination. These receptors all stem from a human donor who received a COVID-19 vaccine. The conserved cysteine and the conserved F or W are not part of the CDR3 here.

TRBV12-3/TRBV12-4 ASSSRSVYGYT
TRBV7-2 ASSLVAGEPPWTQY
TRBV3-1/TRBV3-2 ASSQMYGYT
TRBV7-9 ASSLAMGQGYEQY
TRBV5-1 ASSLSQRGNTEAF
TRBV5-1 ASSFSPGITGNTIY
TRBV28 ASKVGGQGANQPQH
TRBV5-6 ASSFMSGRVTAYEQY
TRBV6-5 ASSYLEEQY
TRBV10-3 AISESGTANTEAF
TRBV5-8 ASSFGGVHQETQY
TRBV5-1 ASSYPSVHEQF
TRBV28 ASSRSGIIDYGYT
TRBV10-3 AIRKTGTTFSYSEQF
TRBV9 ASSVGSTAGHEQY
TRBV3-1/TRBV3-2 ASSQGQGYQPQH
TRBV18 ASSPPWGVVGNTEAF
TRBV6-4 ASSGDEFTQAGANTGELF
TRBV7-9 ASSSRGGTGKNTEAF
TRBV10-1 ASRGHMNTEAF
TRBV28 ASSQGGTISYEQY
TRBV6-5 ASGSGQTNEKLF
TRBV19 ASTHRGRSEKLF
TRBV5-5 ASSLEEDYSGNTIY
TRBV4-2 ASSQGLAQNNEQF
TRBV7-9 ASSRSGTDTEAF
TRBV7-2 ASSLALRAVDEKLF
TRBV10-3 AISERTSGSAGELF
TRBV2 ASSEEVWGVENTEAF
TRBV6-4 ASSDGKGPTDTQY
TRBV3-1/TRBV3-2 ASSVDTTTEAF
TRBV12-3/TRBV12-4 ASSRILEVQY
TRBV6-5 ASKRDRDPGNTIY
TRBV9 ASSVGGGITDTQY
TRBV19 ASSILRDTGYT
TRBV3-1/TRBV3-2 ASSQDYNEQF
TRBV27 ASSLQAGRNTGELF
TRBV5-4 ASSKSGRAAGELF
TRBV15 ATSPQGSGLGAF
TRBV6-5 ASRLAGPHEQY
TRBV6-6 ASSRQDGYT
TRBV2 ASTGTGVYGYT
TRBV7-8 ASSQNGQGAKNIQY
TRBV21-1 ASSNEVVNTGELF
TRBV24-1 ATSDASGGRETQY
TRBV5-6 ASSFGAEQGY
TRBV6-5 ASSYSRVSGELF
TRBV6-6 ASSYSARTSYNEQF
TRBV18 ASSRRPTNTGELF
TRBV10-1 ASSGTYNQPQH
TRBV6-5 ASSRDPDTEAF
TRBV29-1 SVPTGVNTGELF
TRBV11-2 ASSFGFGYT
TRBV9 ASSVAPGNYGYT
TRBV10-3 AISEYNTGTVNQPQH
TRBV11-3 ASSLVGGVAF
TRBV18 ASSPLTGTTNEKLF
TRBV11-2 ASSLDGGFWGRVLDSPLH
TRBV6-5 ASRGDRVFGYT